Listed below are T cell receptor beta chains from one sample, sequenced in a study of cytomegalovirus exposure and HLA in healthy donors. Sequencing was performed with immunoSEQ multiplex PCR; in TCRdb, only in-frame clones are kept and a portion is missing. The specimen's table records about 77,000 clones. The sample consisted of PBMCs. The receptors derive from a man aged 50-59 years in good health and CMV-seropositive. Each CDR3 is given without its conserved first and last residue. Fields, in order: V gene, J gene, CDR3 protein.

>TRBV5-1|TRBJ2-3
ASIDAGGADTQY
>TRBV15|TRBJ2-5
ATSREIQETQY
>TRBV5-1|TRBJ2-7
ASSWDFTYEQY
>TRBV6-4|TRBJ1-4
ASSMTGEDEKLF
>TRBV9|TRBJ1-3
ASSKGPGNTIY
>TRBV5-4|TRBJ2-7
ASSESGRALNEQY
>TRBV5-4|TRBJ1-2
ASSSPRGDGYT
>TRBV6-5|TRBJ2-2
ASSYTPEVDTGELF
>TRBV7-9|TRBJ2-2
ASSSRTAPNTGELF
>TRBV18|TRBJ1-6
ASSPVAGQGDSPLH
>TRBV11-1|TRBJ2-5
ASSLGGDYQETQY
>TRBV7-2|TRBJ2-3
ASSLMRDTQY
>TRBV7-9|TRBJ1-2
ASGVANYGYT
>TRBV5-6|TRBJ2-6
ASSYRDRPSGANVLT
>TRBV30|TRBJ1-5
AWSALYAGVSNQPQH
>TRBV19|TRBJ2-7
ASSPSLLVTPY
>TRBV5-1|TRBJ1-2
ASSLGTQTSGYT
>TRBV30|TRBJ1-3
AWSPFSQGSFAGNTIY
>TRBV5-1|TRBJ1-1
ASSLVTPIGQMNTEAF
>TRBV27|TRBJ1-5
ASTSAGQPQH
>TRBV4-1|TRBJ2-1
ASSRRLSGGNEQF
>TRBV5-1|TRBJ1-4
ASSLGRSGNEKLF
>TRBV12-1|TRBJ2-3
ASRTNAGAGTDTQY